The 15 T cell receptor beta chains reported below all come from one sample, sequenced in a study of T-cell memory formation after mild COVID-19. TCRdb called the 5' RACE reads again in MiXCR, with one record for every CDR3 protein. The sample holds some 180,000 distinct CDR3 sequences, about 18% seen once. Sequencing was done on a sample of PBMCs or a T cell subset sorted from them (not recorded which). These receptors all stem from a man between 18 and 29 years old who had mild COVID-19 (a few samples of this study predate the infection). Cell type and time point are not known.

The V call is TRBV7-2, the J call TRBJ2-5; D possibly matches TRBD1 or TRBD2 (7 bases each). CDR1 is SGHTA and CDR2 is FQGNSA in the germline V gene. V was pared by 5 bases and J by 7 bases, with 11 bases between. The CDR3 spans 12 residues. As DNA, the CDR3 is TGTGCCAGCAGCCGCAGGGGGGGGACCCAGTACTTC. Translation: CASSRRGGTQYF.

This clonotype occurred a few times. This chain connects TRBV29-1 to TRBJ2-6, with a possible D match to TRBD1 (5 bases). The CDR3 consists of 15 residues. Deletions cut 4 bases from V and 0 bases from J, with 10 bases between. The V gene's germline CDR1 is SQVTM and CDR2 ANQGSEA. The CDR3 coding sequence is TGCAGCGTTGGGGTCGGACACTCTGGGGCCAACGTCCTGACTTTC. This codes for CSVGVGHSGANVLTF. The entire variable domain, with the rest obtained from reference TRBV29-1 and TRBJ2-6, is as follows: SAVISQKPSRDICQRGTSLTIQCQVDSQVTMMFWYRQQPGQSLTLIATANQGSEATYESGFVIDKFPISRPNLTFSTLTVSNMSPEDSSIYLCSVGVGHSGANVLTFGAGSRLTVL.

The chain recombines TRBV10-3 with TRBJ2-3, with 12 bases fitting TRBD2. J lost 2 bases, V lost 3 bases, and 6 bases had no gene match. This CDR3 has 17 amino acids. Germline lookup yields CDR1 ENHRY and CDR2 SYGVKD. The CDR3 nucleotides read TGTGCCATCAGTGAAACTCGGACTAGCGGGAACACAGATACGCAGTATTTT. It specifies CAISETRTSGNTDTQYF.

This chain joins TRBV5-1 and TRBJ2-2; 7 bases map to TRBD1. Germline CDR1 is SGHRS and CDR2 is YFSETQ. With V trimmed by 6 bases and J by 5 bases, 10 bases remained unmatched. CDR3 length: 15 amino acids. In DNA form, the CDR3 reads TGCGCCAGCACCCTCGACAGGGTGCGGACCGGGGAGCTGTTTTTT. Residues: CASTLDRVRTGELFF.

This sequence joins TRBV29-1 and TRBJ1-3, with a possible D match to TRBD1 (6 bases). V was cut by 1 base and J by 2 bases, with 12 bases left in between. From germline, CDR1 is SQVTM and CDR2 ANQGSEA. This CDR3 is built from 15 residues. The CDR3 loop reads CSVEGVPGAGNTIYF. The CDR3 coding sequence is TGCAGCGTTGAAGGGGTGCCAGGGGCTGGAAACACCATATATTTT.

Written as DNA, the CDR3 is TGTGCCAGCGGGCTAGAGGTCCACAATGAGCAGTTCTTC. Amino acid sequence: CASGLEVHNEQFF. The chain carries TRBV2 and TRBJ2-1; no clear D. The CDR3 loop spans 13 amino acids. Trimming took 8 bases from V and 5 from J, leaving 13 bases between them. The germline gives CDR1 SNHLY, CDR2 FYNNEI.

There are a few counts of this clonotype. The junction departs from germline at one end; a sequencing error may be responsible. The chain uses TRBV7-9 and TRBJ2-2; tentative D call: TRBD2 (5 bases). This CDR3 is 17 amino acids long. The germline V gene encodes CDR1 SEHNR and CDR2 FQNEAQ (reference sequence). The CDR3 nucleotides read TGTGCCAGCACCTTACCCCGTGGAGGATCGAACACCGGGGAGCTGTTTTTT. The encoded protein is CASTLPRGGSNTGELFF. Filled out from reference TRBV7-9 and TRBJ2-2, the complete variable domain reads DTGVSQNPRHKITKRGQNVTFRCDPISEHNRLYWYRQTLGQGPEFLTYFQNEAQLEKSRLLSDRFSAERPKGSFSTLEIQRTEQGDSAMYLCASTLPRGGSNTGELFFGEGSRLTVL.

This clonotype has only a few counts. This chain uses TRBV6-5 with TRBJ2-3; D gene ambiguous. Germline V gene data show CDR1 as MNHEY and CDR2 as SVGAGI. The CDR3 is 13 amino acids. V was shortened by 6 bases and J by 1 base, with 8 bases between the two germline ends. The CDR3 DNA sequence: TGTGCCAGCAGGATTGGGGGCACAGATACGCAGTATTTT. As protein: CASRIGGTDTQYF.

This chain uses TRBV5-1 with TRBJ2-3, with a possible D match to TRBD2 (7 bases). Between the trimmed V and J ends, which lost 4 bases and 2 bases, there was a span of 17 bases. Germline values: CDR1 SGHRS, CDR2 YFSETQ. The CDR3 totals 16 residues. Here the CDR3 DNA reads TGCGCCAGCAGCCTCCAGGGGCTAGCGGTCACAGATACGCAGTATTTT. This sequence encodes CASSLQGLAVTDTQYF. Drawing the rest from reference TRBV5-1 and TRBJ2-3, the complete variable domain is KAGVTQTPRYLIKTRGQQVTLSCSPISGHRSVSWYQQTPGQGLQFLFEYFSETQRNKGNFPGRFSGRQFSNSRSEMNVSTLELGDSALYLCASSLQGLAVTDTQYFGPGTRLTVL.

This clonotype occurred a few times. V gene TRBV24-1 combines with J gene TRBJ2-3; 7 bases are shared with TRBD2. The length of the CDR3 is 16 residues. Trimming cost V 2 bases and J 2 bases; bases outside gene matches: 6. CDR1 and CDR2 from the germline V gene are KGHDR and SFDVKD. The CDR3 sequence is CATSDSVAGSTDTQYF. The CDR3 coding sequence is TGTGCCACCAGTGATTCGGTAGCGGGCTCCACAGATACGCAGTATTTT.

This clonotype appeared a few times. V and J are TRBV3-1 and TRBJ1-1; the D is unclear. This CDR3 spans 14 amino acids. V shed 6 bases and J shed 0 bases, with 11 bases lying between them. CDR1 is LGHDT and CDR2 is YNNKEL in the germline V gene (reference sequence). The DNA for the CDR3 is TGTGCCAGCAGATCCCCCGGGATGAACACTGAAGCTTTCTTT. It translates to CASRSPGMNTEAFF.

In this sample, this clonotype turned up many times. The J gene is TRBJ1-2, the V gene TRBV2, with D unresolved. CDR3 length equals 12 residues. Germline lookup yields CDR1 SNHLY and CDR2 FYNNEI. V was trimmed by 7 bases and J by 4 bases, leaving 10 bases between them. CDR3 in amino acids: CASKRDIYGYTF. The CDR3 coding sequence is TGTGCCAGCAAAAGGGATATCTATGGCTACACCTTC.

The rearrangement uses TRBV6-1 and TRBJ2-7; TRBD1 matches at 7 bases. Germline values: CDR1 MNHNS, CDR2 SASEGT. The length of the CDR3 is 15 residues. V shed 4 bases, J shed 5 bases, and the junction held 11 bases outside the gene matches. CDR3 sequence reads: CASSGNRGPGHEQYV. The CDR3 DNA follows: TGTGCCAGCAGTGGAAACAGGGGTCCAGGGCACGAGCAGTACGTC.

The rearrangement uses TRBV14 and TRBJ1-1; the match to TRBD1 covers 7 bases. CDR3 length equals 15 residues. Trimming removed 1 base from V and 3 bases from J; junction bases left unmatched: 5. Looked up from germline, CDR1 is SGHDN and CDR2 is FVKESK. CDR3 DNA sequence: TGTGCCAGCAGCCAAGTAACAGGGGCTTACACTGAAGCTTTCTTT. Translated: CASSQVTGAYTEAFF. Together with reference TRBV14 and TRBJ1-1, the CDR3 gives the full variable domain: EAGVTQFPSHSVIEKGQTVTLRCDPISGHDNLYWYRRVMGKEIKFLLHFVKESKQDESGMPNNRFLAERTGGTYSTLKVQPAELEDSGVYFCASSQVTGAYTEAFFGQGTRLTVV.

The rearrangement uses TRBV12-3 or TRBV12-4 and TRBJ1-2; D is unclear. V was cut by 4 bases and J by 4 bases, with 10 bases left in between. The CDR3 totals 13 residues. CDR3 nucleotide sequence: TGTGCCAGCAGTTCGCGACCCTCCTATGGCTACACCTTC. Translating gives CASSSRPSYGYTF.